A single sample is the source of the 7 T cell receptor beta chains below, sequenced in a study of radiation and T cells in renal cell carcinoma (dated by TCRdb to 2018 to 2020). What this sample's time point label stands for: blood 2 weeks post-SBRT. Reading the label with the study, this specimen's treatment or condition is: 15 Gy SBRT to primary tumor, nephrectomy 4 weeks later. Library generation was performed with the immunoSEQ multiplex PCR assay. TCRdb took over this immuneACCESS table, retaining in-frame rearrangements with V and J assigned. Such tables are incomplete; in checked studies, under half of the missing clones stem from an unresolved V gene, and the remainder is unexplained. The table for this sample lists fewer than 150,000 clones; approximately 90% of them were counted only once. The ten largest clonotypes hold over 4.5% of the sample. The sequencing here drew on blood, taken from a patient whose treatment included radiotherapy and nephrectomy. These receptors originate from a woman aged 70-85 years with renal cell carcinoma.

The chain employs TRBV7-6 and TRBJ2-1; 15 bases are shared with TRBD2. The CDR3 contains 19 residues. After removal of 5 bases from V and 0 bases from J, the junction contained 8 bases not matched to a gene. Germline V CDR1 and CDR2: SGHVS, FNYEAQ. The CDR3 coding sequence is TGTGCCAGCAGCCTTCGGACTAGCGGGGGGGCGAGCTCCTACAATGAGCAGTTCTTC. This gives the protein CASSLRTSGGASSYNEQFF.

This clone was counted a single time. V usage is TRBV4-3 and J usage is TRBJ1-3; tentative D call: TRBD1 (5 bases). Trimming cost V 1 base and J 4 bases, with 11 bases left between them. CDR1 and CDR2 (germline): LGHNA, YSLEER. This CDR3 is built from 15 residues. The CDR3 DNA reads TGCGCCAGCAGCCAAGCTCTCCAGGGAGGAAACACCATATATTTT. It specifies CASSQALQGGNTIYF.

The CDR3 coding sequence is TGTGCCAGCGGCCCAAATCAGCCCCAGCATTTT. Amino acids: CASGPNQPQHF. This chain connects TRBV6-6 to TRBJ1-5; no definite D call. Deletions cut 8 bases from V and 4 bases from J, with 6 bases between. This CDR3 is 11 amino acids long. Germline assignment: CDR1 MNHNY and CDR2 SVGAGI (reference sequence).

The gene calls are TRBV5-1 and TRBJ2-7; TRBD2 is a possible D gene (5 bases). The germline V and J ends were trimmed by 1 base and 3 bases, with 20 bases remaining between them. Germline V CDR1 and CDR2: SGHRS, YFSETQ. The CDR3 is 17 amino acids. CDR3 coding DNA: TGCGCCAGCAGCTTGAACCACCCCGGGAACCGAGGCTACGAGCAGTACTTC. It translates to CASSLNHPGNRGYEQYF.

V and J are TRBV5-4 and TRBJ1-2, with 7 bases aligning to TRBD1. Germline CDR1 and CDR2: SGHNT and YYREEE (reference sequence). The CDR3 is 15 amino acids. Germline trimming cut 0 bases from V and 8 bases from J; bases unmatched to any gene: 10. The CDR3 sequence is CASSLEGGRGFGYTF. The CDR3 region has the DNA TGTGCCAGCAGCTTGGAGGGGGGCAGGGGGTTCGGCTACACCTTC.

V and J are TRBV5-1 and TRBJ2-3, with D perhaps TRBD2 (6 bases). The CDR3 spans 14 residues. The V and J ends lost 2 bases and 8 bases respectively, with 15 bases between them. Germline V gene data show CDR1 as SGHRS and CDR2 as YFSETQ. Written as DNA, the CDR3 is TGCGCCAGCAGCTTATCCCCCCTAGCGAGTACGCAGTATTTT. Protein: CASSLSPLASTQYF.

This sequence joins TRBV27 and TRBJ1-3, with D tentatively TRBD1 (6 bases). This CDR3 has 15 residues. With 6 bases removed from V and 0 bases from J, the gap between germline ends came to 12 bases. CDR1 is MNHEY and CDR2 is SMNVEV in the germline V gene (reference sequence). CDR3 region: CASRQDSLSGNTIYF. In DNA, the CDR3 is TGTGCCAGCAGACAGGACAGTCTCTCTGGAAACACCATATATTTT.